This T cell receptor (beta chain) emerged from a study of Graves' ophthalmopathy and Graves' hyperthyroidism. Study-level points and caveats: In blood, most expanded thyroid clonotypes above 0.001 frequency were also detected.

PBMCs originated in 10 ml of fresh peripheral blood. A word on this clonotype: Its antigen is unidentified. A read error is likely, as this CDR3 ends without the conserved phenylalanine or tryptophan. Because the CDR3's place on the DNA is in doubt, the DNA is left out and the CDR3 is given as listed by TCRdb.

The CDR3 adds up to 16 amino acids, both ends counted. Germline values: CDR1 MNHNS, CDR2 SASEGT. The sequenced template was RNA, covering the TCR beta CDR3 region. Second-round multiplex PCR came after first-round RT-PCR with HTBI primers. TCRdb itself ran the multiplex PCR reads through MiXCR, one entry per CDR3 protein. The repertoire includes 600,000 to 650,000 distinct CDR3 sequences, roughly 20% of them detected once, and approximately 7.7% sits in the top ten. The J gene is TRBJ2-7, the V gene TRBV6-1; the D call TRBD1 from the table was never checked on the DNA. Sequenced: peripheral blood. This TCR was sampled from a woman younger than 35 with stable Graves' hyperthyroidism. Some clones in this sample may be carry-over from other donors' samples. The CDR3 loop is CASSEDRDRASYEQCY.